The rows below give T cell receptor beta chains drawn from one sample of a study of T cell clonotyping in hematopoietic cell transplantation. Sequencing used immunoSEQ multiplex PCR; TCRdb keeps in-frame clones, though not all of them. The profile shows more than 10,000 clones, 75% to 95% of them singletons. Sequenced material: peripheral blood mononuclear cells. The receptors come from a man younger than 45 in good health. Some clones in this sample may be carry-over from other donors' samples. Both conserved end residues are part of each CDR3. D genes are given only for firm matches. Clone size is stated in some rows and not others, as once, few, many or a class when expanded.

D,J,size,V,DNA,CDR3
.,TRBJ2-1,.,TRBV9,TGTGCCAGCAGCCCTCGTCCGGGAGACTCCTACAATGAGCAGTTCTTC,CASSPRPGDSYNEQFF
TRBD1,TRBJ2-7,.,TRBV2,TGTGCCAGCAGACTCAGACAGGGGGGAGCCTACGAGCAGTACTTC,CASRLRQGGAYEQYF
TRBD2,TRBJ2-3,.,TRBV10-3,TGTGCCATCAGTGAGTCTCTAGCGGGAGATGCAGATACGCAGTATTTT,CAISESLAGDADTQYF
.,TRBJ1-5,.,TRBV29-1,TGCACCTCAGCGGGGATAGGGGATAGCAATCAGCCCCAGCATTTT,CTSAGIGDSNQPQHF
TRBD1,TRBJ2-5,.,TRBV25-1,TGTGCCAGCAGTGGATACAGGGGATCGGGCGAGACCCAGTACTTC,CASSGYRGSGETQYF
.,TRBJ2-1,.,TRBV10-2,TGCGCCAGCAGTGCCGGCGGGCTCTACAATGAGCAGTTCTTC,CASSAGGLYNEQFF
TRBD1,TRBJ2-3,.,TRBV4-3,TGCGCCAGCAGCCAAGCGACAGGGGGCACAGATACGCAGTATTTT,CASSQATGGTDTQYF
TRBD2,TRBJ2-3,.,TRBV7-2,TGTGCCAGCAGCTTAGTAAGCGGGGGAACAGATACGCAGTATTTT,CASSLVSGGTDTQYF
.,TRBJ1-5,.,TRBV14,TGTGCCAGCAGCCAAGGCCGAGGGCTCAATCAGCCCCAGCATTTT,CASSQGRGLNQPQHF
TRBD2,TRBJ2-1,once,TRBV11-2,TGTGCCAGCAGCGGGGGGCTAGCGGGATCCAATGAGCAGTTCTTC,CASSGGLAGSNEQFF
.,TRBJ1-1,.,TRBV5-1,TGCGCCAGCCGAGAGGCGACAGGTACGAACACTGAAGCTTTCTTT,CASREATGTNTEAFF